This record looks at one TCR beta chain sequence and its context. The clone's antigen remains unknown. No much larger clone exists at a distance of one base, and base qualities are not known. The library was generated by 5' RACE. Reads for this sample came from an Illumina HiSeq 2500. A second PCR of 7 to 11 cycles was performed with a sample-barcoded 5' primer and a J-beta primer mix. A unique molecular identifier was introduced onto each TCR beta cDNA molecule by a template-switch 5' adaptor carrying 12 random nucleotides. Each sample yielded at least 2.5 million CDR3-containing paired-end reads. All of the RNA was converted into first-strand cDNA using the Mint cDNA synthesis kit, with a TRBC-specific oligonucleotide serving as the primer. Following uracil-DNA glycosylase treatment, all cDNA underwent a first 18-cycle PCR with the universal primers M1SS and BC2_uni_R. The source study handled its data this way. Normalization of each sample was performed by random selection of 1 million high-quality reads, each carrying a distinct molecular identifier. Reads sharing molecular identifiers were discarded rather than binned into consensus sequences. MiTCR, run with a Q25 quality threshold and the strictest error-elimination algorithm, handled CDR3 identification, clonotype clustering and error correction. Lower-bound total TCR beta diversity was estimated with a nonparametric unseen species model using Euler transformation. TCRdb reprocessed the public reads (quality trimming at Q25 with fastp, clone calling with MiXCR) and kept in-frame beta chains. When rows share a CDR3 protein, they turn into one entry using the most common DNA and genes. The V and J calls here are based on TCRdb, not the publication. The sample yields over a million distinct CDR3 sequences; under 55% were counted once. The ten biggest clones cover approximately 19% of the sample.

The donors were roughly 39 Caucasian individuals from Russia, aged about 6 to 100 years, who were systemically healthy. Each donor gave ten milliliters of peripheral blood, collected into EDTA-treated Vacutainer tubes. PBMCs were isolated by Ficoll-Paque density-gradient centrifugation, with at least 6 million obtained per sample. Trizol reagent was used to extract total RNA from the PBMCs, yielding at least 5.5 micrograms per sample. Naive CD45RAhigh/CD27high T cell percentages were measured by flow cytometry on a PBMC aliquot from every donor. This sample is drawn from a study of blood T cells in healthy people across ages (dated by TCRdb to the mid-2010s). Looking at the study overall: Template switching captured roughly one uniquely barcoded TCR beta cDNA molecule per two T cells in model experiments. The study analyzed two additional independent replicas of 1 million unique cDNA reads from the same blood draw for two donors, one aged 18 to 29 and one aged 80 or older. To avoid experimental bias, donors of different ages were randomly spread across the sequencing lanes. Age-related changes in TCR beta repertoire diversity were measured in the study by deep sequencing normalized with unique cDNA molecular identifiers. The donors were divided into four age groups: young (average around 16 years), middle-aged (around 37), aged (about 60) and long-lived (roughly 88).

General study outcomes and caveats: Observed TCR beta diversity correlated strongly with the percentage of naive T cells measured by flow cytometry. Donor CMV infection status was unknown, potentially confounding age-related changes in expanded clonotypes. As age increased, observed TCR beta diversity per million T cells dropped in a roughly linear way, and a significant reduction was already evident by age 40. Compared with the aged group, the long-lived group had more naive CD4+ T cells, fewer expanded clones and increased TCR diversity, suggesting age selection. Bulk unsorted PBMC profiling prevented conclusive comparison of naive and antigen-experienced compartments. Estimates of total diversity based on one million sequenced T cells were regarded as lower bounds and as underestimates.

V is trimmed back by 6 bases and J by 6 bases, and the junction contains 8 bases that no gene match accounts for. Taken from the germline V gene, the CDR1 and CDR2 loops are SQVTM and ANQGSEA. The CDR3 holds 14 amino acids from the cysteine to the phenylalanine. The only DNA kept is the CDR3, 42 bases in frame from the first base. Sequencing was carried out using blood. The chain uses TRBV29-1 and TRBJ2-7, with 13 middle bases fitting TRBD2. This clonotype was sampled from a woman aged 60-75 years in good health. DNA sequence: TGCAGCGTCCGGACTAGCGGGAGTAGTACCGAGCAGTACTTC. This sequence encodes CSVRTSGSSTEQYF.